This paragraph reports one TCR beta chain. The sample is drawn from a study of shared clonotypes between healthy human individuals. The assay was immunoSEQ multiplex PCR, and TCRdb's table has in-frame clones only and misses some. The sample has under 150,000 clones, around two thirds seen once; the top ten hold around 23%. The CDR3 has 16 residues. V lost 2 bases, J lost 5 bases, and 16 bases lay in between. Germline V gene data show CDR1 as MDHEN and CDR2 as SYDVKM. V is TRBV28 and J is TRBJ1-5, with D perhaps matching TRBD1 (5 bases). The material sequenced was memory CD8+ T cells sorted from blood. Subset denoted: CD45RO+ cells pooled with CCR7-negative TemRA cells. This receptor was identified in a woman aged 30 to 39 in good health. The CDR3, as DNA: TGTGCCAGCAGTTTAGGGTGGGGGTCGCGTGATCAGCCCCAGCATTTT. Translating gives CASSLGWGSRDQPQHF.